This TCR beta chain was sequenced during a study of T cell responses to AZD1222 COVID-19 vaccine. This CDR3 has 19 amino acids. V lost 5 bases to trimming and J lost 3 bases; unmatched junction nucleotides: 9. Germline loops: CDR1 MDHEN, CDR2 SYDVKM. This table comes from immunoSEQ multiplex PCR, and its TCRdb copy is limited to in-frame clones, with some not included. The table includes approximately 180,000 clones, more than 80% detected once. The V gene is TRBV28, the J gene TRBJ2-6; 14 nucleotides line up with TRBD2. This TCR was recovered from an adult who received the MenACWY meningococcal vaccine as a control. The sequencing here drew on peripheral blood, taken 28 days after the second dose of the MenACWY control vaccine. The CDR3 reads CASSPTGTSGSDGANVLTF. DNA of the CDR3: TGTGCCAGCAGTCCTACCGGGACTAGCGGGAGTGATGGGGCCAACGTCCTGACTTTC.